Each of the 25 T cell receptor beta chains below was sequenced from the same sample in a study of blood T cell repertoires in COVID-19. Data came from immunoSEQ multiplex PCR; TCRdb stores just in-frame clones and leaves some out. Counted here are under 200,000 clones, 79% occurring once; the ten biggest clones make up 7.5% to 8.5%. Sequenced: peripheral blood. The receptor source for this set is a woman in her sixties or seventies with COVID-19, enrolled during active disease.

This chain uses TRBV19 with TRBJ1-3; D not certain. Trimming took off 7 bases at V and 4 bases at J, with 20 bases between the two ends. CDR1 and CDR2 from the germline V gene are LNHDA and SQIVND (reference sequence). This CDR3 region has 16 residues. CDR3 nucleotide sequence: TGTGCCAGTAACCAACCGGGTGAGGGTCCGGGAAACACCATATATTTT. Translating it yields CASNQPGEGPGNTIYF.

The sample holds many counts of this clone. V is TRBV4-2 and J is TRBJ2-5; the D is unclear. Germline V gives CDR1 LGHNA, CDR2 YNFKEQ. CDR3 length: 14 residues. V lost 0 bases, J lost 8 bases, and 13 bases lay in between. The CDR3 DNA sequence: TGTGCCAGCAGCCAAGAGAACCCTGACAATACCCAGTACTTC. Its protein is CASSQENPDNTQYF.

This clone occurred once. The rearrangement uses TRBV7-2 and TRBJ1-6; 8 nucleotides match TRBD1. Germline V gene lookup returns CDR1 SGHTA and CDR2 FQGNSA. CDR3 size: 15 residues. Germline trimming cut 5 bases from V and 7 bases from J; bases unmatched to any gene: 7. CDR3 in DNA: TGTGCCAGCAGCCTGCAGGGGGCGCAAAATTCACCCCTCCACTTT. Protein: CASSLQGAQNSPLHF.

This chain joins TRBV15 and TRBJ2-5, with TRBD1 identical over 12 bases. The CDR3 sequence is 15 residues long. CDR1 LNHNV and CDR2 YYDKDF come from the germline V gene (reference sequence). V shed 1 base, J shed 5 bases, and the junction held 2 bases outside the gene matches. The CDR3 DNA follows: TGTGCCACCAGCAGAGGGGACAGGGGGCGTGAGACCCAGTACTTC. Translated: CATSRGDRGRETQYF.

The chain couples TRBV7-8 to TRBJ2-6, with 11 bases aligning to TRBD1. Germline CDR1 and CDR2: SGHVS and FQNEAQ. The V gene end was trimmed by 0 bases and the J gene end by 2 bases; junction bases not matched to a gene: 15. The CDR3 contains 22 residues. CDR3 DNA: TGTGCCAGCAGCTTAGCGTGGGGGAGGACAGGGGGCGCCGGACCTGGGGCCAACGTCCTGACTTTC. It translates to CASSLAWGRTGGAGPGANVLTF.

CDR3 bases: TGTGCCAGCAGCTCTGATGGGACAGTCCATGGCCACTTT. Protein: CASSSDGTVHGHF. The rearrangement links TRBV7-3 to TRBJ1-6, with 7 bases that match TRBD1. CDR1 SGHTA and CDR2 FQGTGA come from the germline V gene. The CDR3 is 13 residues long. The ends lost 4 bases at V and 18 bases at J; junction bases unmatched: 12.

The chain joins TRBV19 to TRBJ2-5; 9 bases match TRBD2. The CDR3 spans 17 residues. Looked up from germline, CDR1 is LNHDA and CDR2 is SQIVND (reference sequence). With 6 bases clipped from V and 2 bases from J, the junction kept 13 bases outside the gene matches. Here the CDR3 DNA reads TGTGCCAGTAGCAAGCGGGGGGCGTCGTCGGGACAAGAGACCCAGTACTTC. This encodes CASSKRGASSGQETQYF.

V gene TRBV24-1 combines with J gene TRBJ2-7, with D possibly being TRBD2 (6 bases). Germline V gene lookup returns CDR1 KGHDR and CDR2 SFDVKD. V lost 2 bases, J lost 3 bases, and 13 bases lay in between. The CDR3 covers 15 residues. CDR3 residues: CATSDSRGLNYEQYF. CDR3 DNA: TGTGCCACCAGTGATTCGCGGGGCCTTAACTACGAGCAGTACTTC.

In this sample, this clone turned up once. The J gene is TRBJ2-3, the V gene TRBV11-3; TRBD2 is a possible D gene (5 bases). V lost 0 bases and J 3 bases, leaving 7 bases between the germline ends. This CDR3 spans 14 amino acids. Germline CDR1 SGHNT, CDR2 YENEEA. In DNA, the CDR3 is TGTGCCAGCAGCTTAGATCGGAGGACAGATACGCAGTATTTT. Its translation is CASSLDRRTDTQYF. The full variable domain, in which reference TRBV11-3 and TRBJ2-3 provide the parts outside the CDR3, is EAGVVQSPRYKIIEKKQPVAFWCNPISGHNTLYWYLQNLGQGPELLIRYENEEAVDDSQLPKDRFSAERLKGVDSTLKIQPAELGDSAVYLCASSLDRRTDTQYFGPGTRLTVL.

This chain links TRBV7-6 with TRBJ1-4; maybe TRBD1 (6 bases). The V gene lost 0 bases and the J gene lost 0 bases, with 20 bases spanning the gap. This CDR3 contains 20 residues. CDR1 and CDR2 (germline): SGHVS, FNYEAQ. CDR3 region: CASSLASQGRVFATNEKLFF. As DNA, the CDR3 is TGTGCCAGCAGCTTAGCGTCACAGGGCCGCGTATTTGCAACTAATGAAAAACTGTTTTTT.

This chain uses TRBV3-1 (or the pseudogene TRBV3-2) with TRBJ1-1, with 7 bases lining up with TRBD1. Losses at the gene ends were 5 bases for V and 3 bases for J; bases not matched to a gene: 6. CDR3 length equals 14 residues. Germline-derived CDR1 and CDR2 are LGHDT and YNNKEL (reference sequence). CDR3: CASSSTDRDTEAFF. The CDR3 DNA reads TGTGCCAGCAGCTCCACCGACAGGGACACTGAAGCTTTCTTT.

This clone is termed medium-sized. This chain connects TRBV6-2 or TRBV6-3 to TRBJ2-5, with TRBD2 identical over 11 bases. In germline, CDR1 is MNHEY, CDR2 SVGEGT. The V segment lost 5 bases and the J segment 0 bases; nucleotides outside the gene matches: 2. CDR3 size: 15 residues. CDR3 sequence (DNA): TGTGCCAGCAGTGCGGGACTAGCGGACCAAGAGACCCAGTACTTC. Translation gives CASSAGLADQETQYF.

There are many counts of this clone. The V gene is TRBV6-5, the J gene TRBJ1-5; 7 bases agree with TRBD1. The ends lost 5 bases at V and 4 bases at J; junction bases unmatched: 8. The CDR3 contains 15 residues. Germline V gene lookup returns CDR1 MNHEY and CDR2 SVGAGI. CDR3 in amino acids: CASSQQGFENQPQHF. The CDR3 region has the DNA TGTGCCAGCAGTCAACAGGGGTTTGAGAATCAGCCCCAGCATTTT.

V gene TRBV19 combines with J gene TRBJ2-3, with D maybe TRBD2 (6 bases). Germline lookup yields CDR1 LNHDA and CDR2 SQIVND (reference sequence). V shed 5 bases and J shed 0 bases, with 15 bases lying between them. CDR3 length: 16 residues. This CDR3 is CASSETGGWSTDTQYF. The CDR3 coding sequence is TGTGCCAGTAGTGAAACCGGGGGTTGGAGCACAGATACGCAGTATTTT.

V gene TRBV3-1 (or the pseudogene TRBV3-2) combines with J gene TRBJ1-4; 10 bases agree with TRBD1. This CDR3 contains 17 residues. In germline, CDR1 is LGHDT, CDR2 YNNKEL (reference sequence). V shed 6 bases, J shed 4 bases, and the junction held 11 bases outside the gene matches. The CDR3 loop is CASRPGTGVGGNEKLFF. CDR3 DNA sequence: TGTGCCAGCAGACCCGGGACAGGGGTAGGGGGTAATGAAAAACTGTTTTTT.

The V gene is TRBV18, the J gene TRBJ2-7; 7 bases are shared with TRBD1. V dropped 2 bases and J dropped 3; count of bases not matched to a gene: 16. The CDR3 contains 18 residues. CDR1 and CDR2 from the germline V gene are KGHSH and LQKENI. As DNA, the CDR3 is TGTGCCAGCTCACCAATGTCCGTGGGGGAGACAGGGCGCTACGAGCAGTACTTC. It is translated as CASSPMSVGETGRYEQYF.

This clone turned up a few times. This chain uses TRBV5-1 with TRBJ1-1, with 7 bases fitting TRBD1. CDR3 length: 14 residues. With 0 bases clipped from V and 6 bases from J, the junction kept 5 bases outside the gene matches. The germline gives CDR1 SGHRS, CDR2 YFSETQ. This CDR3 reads CASSLDRGLPEAFF. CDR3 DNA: TGCGCCAGCAGCTTGGACAGGGGTTTGCCTGAAGCTTTCTTT.

Here the CDR3 DNA reads TGTGCCATCAGTTTTGGGACTAGCGGGGACGAGCAGTACTTC. Its translation is CAISFGTSGDEQYF. The V gene is TRBV10-3, the J gene TRBJ2-7, with 13 bases lining up with TRBD2. Losses at the gene ends were 5 bases for V and 5 bases for J; bases not matched to a gene: 3. Germline CDR1 is ENHRY and CDR2 is SYGVKD. This CDR3 region has 14 residues.

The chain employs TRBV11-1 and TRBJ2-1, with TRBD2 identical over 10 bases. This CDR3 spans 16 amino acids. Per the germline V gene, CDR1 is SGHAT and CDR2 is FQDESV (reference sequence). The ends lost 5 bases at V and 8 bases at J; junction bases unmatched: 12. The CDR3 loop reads CASSTRAGGPKHEQFF. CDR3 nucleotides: TGTGCCAGCAGCACACGAGCGGGAGGGCCTAAGCATGAGCAGTTCTTC.

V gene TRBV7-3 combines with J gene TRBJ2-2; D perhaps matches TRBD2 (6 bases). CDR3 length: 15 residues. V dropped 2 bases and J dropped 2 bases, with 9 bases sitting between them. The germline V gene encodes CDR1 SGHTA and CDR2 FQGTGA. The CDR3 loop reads CASSLAGRNTGELFF. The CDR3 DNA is TGTGCCAGCAGCTTAGCGGGGAGAAACACCGGGGAGCTGTTTTTT.

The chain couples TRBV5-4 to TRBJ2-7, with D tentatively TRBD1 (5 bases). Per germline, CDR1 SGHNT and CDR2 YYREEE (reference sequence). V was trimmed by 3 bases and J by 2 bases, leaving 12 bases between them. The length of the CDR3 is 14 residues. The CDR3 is CASSSPGATYEQYF. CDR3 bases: TGTGCCAGCAGCTCCCCTGGGGCGACCTACGAGCAGTACTTC.

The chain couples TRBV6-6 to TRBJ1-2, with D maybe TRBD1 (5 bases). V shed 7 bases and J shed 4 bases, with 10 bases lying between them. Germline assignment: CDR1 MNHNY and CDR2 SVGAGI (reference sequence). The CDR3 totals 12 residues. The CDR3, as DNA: TGTGCCAGCAACCAGGGTCCCTATGGCTACACCTTC. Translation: CASNQGPYGYTF.

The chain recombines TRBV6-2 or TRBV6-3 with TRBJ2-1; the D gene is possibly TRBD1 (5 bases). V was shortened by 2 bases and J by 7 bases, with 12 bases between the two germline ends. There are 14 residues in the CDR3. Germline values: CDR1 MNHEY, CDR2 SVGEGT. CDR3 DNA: TGTGCCAGCAGTTACGGACAAGTTAAGAATGAGCAGTTCTTC. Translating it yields CASSYGQVKNEQFF.

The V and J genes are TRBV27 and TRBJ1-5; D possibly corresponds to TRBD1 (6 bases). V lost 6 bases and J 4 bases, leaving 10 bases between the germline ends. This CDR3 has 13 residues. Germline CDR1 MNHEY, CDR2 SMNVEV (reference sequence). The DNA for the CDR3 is TGTGCCAGCAGGACTACAGGGAATCAGCCCCAGCATTTT. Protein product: CASRTTGNQPQHF.

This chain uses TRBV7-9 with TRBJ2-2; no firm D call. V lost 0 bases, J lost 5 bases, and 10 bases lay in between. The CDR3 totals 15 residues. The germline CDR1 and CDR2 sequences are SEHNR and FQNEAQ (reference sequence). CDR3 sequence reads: CASSLAIVDTGELFF. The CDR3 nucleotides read TGTGCCAGCAGCTTAGCGATAGTAGATACCGGGGAGCTGTTTTTT.